This T cell receptor beta chain was captured in a study of cytomegalovirus exposure and HLA in healthy donors. The PCR contained 60 Vbeta and 13 Jbeta primers. This table comes from immunoSEQ multiplex PCR, and its TCRdb copy is limited to in-frame clones, with some not included. The table records some 150,000 clones, roughly 85% of them present only once. Study-level findings and limits: About 87% or about 30% of the time was how often most TCR beta V segments were productive, according to an earlier analysis.

With 1 base removed from V and 2 bases from J, the gap between germline ends came to 15 bases. Germline V gene sequence: CDR1 SGHNT, CDR2 YENEEA. CDR3 length: 16 amino acids. About this clone: What it recognizes is unknown.

The chain links TRBV11-3 to TRBJ2-7; a possible D gene is TRBD1 (6 bases). The TCR originated in a male donor in good health and CMV-seronegative. Sequenced: PBMCs. The CDR3 protein is CASSLGNIQGPYEQYF. As DNA, the CDR3 is TGTGCCAGCAGCTTAGGGAATATACAGGGCCCCTACGAGCAGTACTTC.